These 12 T cell receptor beta chains were all obtained from the same sample, sequenced in a study of cytomegalovirus exposure and HLA in healthy donors. The PCR was carried out with 60 Vbeta primers and 13 Jbeta primers. The repertoire was sequenced with immunoSEQ multiplex PCR; TCRdb's copy has only in-frame clones and lacks some. The table has 150,000 to 200,000 clones, 70% to 80% seen once; the top ten hold under 2.5%. Sequenced: PBMCs. These receptors were taken from a woman younger than 45 in good health and CMV-seropositive.

This clone was counted only a few times. The chain has TRBV7-2 and TRBJ1-1; the match to TRBD1 covers 7 bases. The CDR3 loop spans 15 amino acids. The germline V gene encodes CDR1 SGHTA and CDR2 FQGNSA. Unmatched junction bases numbered 10, after V lost 5 bases and J lost 4 bases. The CDR3 DNA follows: TGTGCCAGCAGCCGTGACCGGACAGGCGGCACTGAAGCTTTCTTT. Protein sequence: CASSRDRTGGTEAFF.

V gene TRBV30 combines with J gene TRBJ1-4, with a possible D match to TRBD1 (6 bases). There are 14 residues in the CDR3. V dropped 3 bases and J dropped 4 bases, with 12 bases sitting between them. Germline CDR1 GTSNPN, CDR2 SVGIG (reference sequence). The CDR3 nucleotides read TGTGCCTGGAGACTCGCAGGGGTTAATGAAAAACTGTTTTTT. As protein: CAWRLAGVNEKLFF.

The chain is built from TRBV29-1 and TRBJ2-3; 9 nucleotides match TRBD1. Trimming removed 4 bases from V and 1 base from J; junction bases left unmatched: 6. The germline CDR1 and CDR2 sequences are SQVTM and ANQGSEA. The CDR3 extends over 15 amino acids. The CDR3 loop is CSVGRTGARTDTQYF. As DNA, the CDR3 is TGCAGCGTTGGTCGGACAGGGGCTCGCACAGATACGCAGTATTTT.

J is TRBJ1-1 and V is TRBV28, with 9 bases fitting TRBD1. The V gene's germline CDR1 is MDHEN and CDR2 SYDVKM. CDR3 length: 15 residues. J gave up 5 bases and V 3 bases, and 7 bases lay outside the gene matches. DNA of the CDR3: TGTGCCAGCAGTTTTTTACAGGGGGCAAGGACTGAAGCTTTCTTT. Translated: CASSFLQGARTEAFF.

The rearrangement uses TRBV5-6 and TRBJ1-3; 7 bases align to TRBD1. V lost 1 base and J lost 0; bases outside the gene matches: 4. This CDR3 comprises 16 residues. Germline-derived CDR1 and CDR2 are SGHDT and YYEEEE. The CDR3 DNA is TGTGCCAGCAGCTTGCGGGGACAGAGCTCTGGAAACACCATATATTTT. Its translation is CASSLRGQSSGNTIYF. Filled out from reference TRBV5-6 and TRBJ1-3, the complete variable domain reads DAGVTQSPTHLIKTRGQQVTLRCSPKSGHDTVSWYQQALGQGPQFIFQYYEEEERQRGNFPDRFSGHQFPNYSSELNVNALLLGDSALYLCASSLRGQSSGNTIYFGEGSWLTVV.

The J gene is TRBJ1-1, the V gene TRBV6-6, with TRBD1 matching over 7 bases. After removal of 6 bases from V and 6 bases from J, the junction contained 10 bases not matched to a gene. The CDR3 has 14 amino acids. Germline V gene lookup returns CDR1 MNHNY and CDR2 SVGAGI (reference sequence). This CDR3 is CASRPGQLIAEAFF. The CDR3 nucleotides are TGTGCCAGCAGACCGGGACAGTTAATAGCTGAAGCTTTCTTT.

The J gene is TRBJ2-5, the V gene TRBV11-2; 11 nucleotides align to TRBD2. Germline CDR1 and CDR2: SGHAT and FQNNGV. CDR3 length: 16 amino acids. The V and J ends lost 5 bases and 5 bases, in that order; junction bases with no gene match: 10. The CDR3, as DNA: TGTGCCAGCAGCGTAATAGCGGGAGGGCCTTGGGAGACCCAGTACTTC. Translation: CASSVIAGGPWETQYF.

The chain joins TRBV5-8 to TRBJ2-2; 7 nucleotides align to TRBD2. Per the germline V gene, CDR1 is SGHTS and CDR2 is YDEGEE. J gave up 5 bases and V 4 bases, and 8 bases lay outside the gene matches. The CDR3 contains 15 residues. This chain's CDR3 is CASSGRALRTGELFF. In DNA form, the CDR3 reads TGTGCCAGCAGCGGGAGGGCCTTAAGGACCGGGGAGCTGTTTTTT.

This clone turned up a few times. The chain employs TRBV7-2 and TRBJ2-6; D is perhaps TRBD1 (6 bases). V dropped 1 base and J dropped 0 bases, with 7 bases sitting between them. The germline gives CDR1 SGHTA, CDR2 FQGNSA. This CDR3 comprises 16 residues. This chain's CDR3 is CASSLGGRSGANVLTF. CDR3 coding DNA: TGTGCCAGCAGCTTAGGGGGGCGCTCTGGGGCCAACGTCCTGACTTTC.

This chain connects TRBV7-8 to TRBJ2-3; no clear D gene. This CDR3 has 15 amino acids. Deletions cut 5 bases from V and 2 bases from J, with 14 bases between. Germline V lookup: CDR1 SGHVS, CDR2 FQNEAQ. The CDR3 here is CASSPFEEITDTQYF. CDR3 nucleotides: TGTGCCAGCAGCCCCTTTGAAGAGATCACAGATACGCAGTATTTT.

This chain connects TRBV4-3 to TRBJ2-7; the match to TRBD1 covers 7 bases. J lost 2 bases, V lost 0 bases, and 4 bases had no gene match. This CDR3 has 15 amino acids. The V gene's germline CDR1 is LGHNA and CDR2 YSLEER. The CDR3 loop is CASSQDGTEAYEQYF. CDR3 nucleotides: TGCGCCAGCAGCCAAGATGGGACAGAAGCCTACGAGCAGTACTTC.

V is TRBV5-4 and J is TRBJ2-5; D might be TRBD2 (5 bases). This CDR3 contains 14 residues. V shed 0 bases and J shed 2 bases, with 8 bases lying between them. CDR1 and CDR2 from the germline V gene are SGHNT and YYREEE (reference sequence). This CDR3 is CASSLVGKQETQYF. The CDR3, as DNA: TGTGCCAGCAGCTTGGTCGGGAAACAAGAGACCCAGTACTTC. Drawing the rest from reference TRBV5-4 and TRBJ2-5, the complete variable domain is ETGVTQSPTHLIKTRGQQVTLRCSSQSGHNTVSWYQQALGQGPQFIFQYYREEENGRGNFPPRFSGLQFPNYSSELNVNALELDDSALYLCASSLVGKQETQYFGPGTRLLVL.